This TCR beta chain was captured by sequencing in a study of T cells in Graves' hyperthyroidism and ophthalmopathy. Study-level findings and limits: The authors' 13 V-J model separated ophthalmopathy from stable hyperthyroidism.

The CDR3 sequence is 11 residues long. Germline values: CDR1 SGHAT, CDR2 FQDESV (reference sequence). The ends were cut back, 5 bases at V and 4 bases at J, with 5 bases in the middle. This clonotype was counted at least ten times. Its target is not known. Diagnosing involved the use of clinical symptoms, serum thyroxine and TRAb, thyroid ultrasound and orbital computed tomography. The CDR3 regions of TCR beta were amplified from RNA transcripts. Researchers ran a first-round RT-PCR on the TCR CDR3 using the HTBI primer set. MiXCR, applied by TCRdb to the multiplex PCR reads, yields one record per CDR3 protein. The profile shows around 190,000 distinct CDR3 sequences, around a sixth of them singletons.

This rearrangement joins TRBV11-1 to TRBJ2-5; D is uncertain. Source material: blood. The receptor was derived from a woman in her forties or fifties with Graves' hyperthyroidism. The CDR3 coding sequence is TGTGCCAGCAGCCCCTCAGAGACCCAGTACTTC. This gives the protein CASSPSETQYF.